The clone carrying this T cell receptor beta chain was picked up many times. This entry belongs to a study of regulatory T cells in long-lasting Graves disease. Investigators prepared the TCR beta libraries by applying iRepertoire HTBI primers and Arm-PCR of CDR3 regions. TCRdb called the multiplex PCR reads again in MiXCR, with one record for every CDR3 protein. The data contain over 350,000 distinct CDR3 sequences, about 14% of them seen just once; the ten biggest clones take up roughly 15%. As to time point: newly diagnosed GD, antithyroid drugs for less than 3 months. After RNA was extracted from PBMCs, the TCR library was made from it. Losses at the gene ends were 8 bases for V and 4 bases for J; bases not matched to a gene: 3. Germline V gene sequence: CDR1 MNHEY, CDR2 SMNVEV (reference sequence). The CDR3 is 13 residues long. The same data also contributed to another study, on T cells in Graves' hyperthyroidism and ophthalmopathy.

The J gene is TRBJ2-1, the V gene TRBV27; 9 positions agree with TRBD2. Sequencing used peripheral blood mononuclear cells (PBMCs), obtained at new diagnosis, from a patient treated with antithyroid drugs. This receptor was obtained from a woman between 45 and 65 years old with Graves disease. CDR3 nucleotides: TGTGCCAGCGCCCTAGCGGGGTACAATGAGCAGTTCTTC. Its translation: CASALAGYNEQFF.